A single T cell receptor (beta chain) is shown here with its context. Antigen unknown. The CDR3 loop spans 15 amino acids. The V end was cut by 1 base, the J end by 3 bases, with 10 bases between. Germline V CDR1 and CDR2: LNHNV, YYDKDF (reference sequence). This sample is drawn from a study of cytomegalovirus exposure and HLA in healthy donors. Notes on the study in general: In a later analysis, specific HLA alleles were associated with 15,000 to 20,000 TCR beta sequences at a 0.05 false discovery rate. Some 150 TCR beta chains were listed as cytomegalovirus-associated.

60 Vbeta and 13 Jbeta primers were used in PCR. Measured with immunoSEQ multiplex PCR; TCRdb has only the in-frame clones, and not every one. The table lists some 150,000 clones, around two thirds of them singletons. The clonotype was recovered from a man between 40 and 49 years old in good health and CMV-seronegative. What was sequenced was PBMCs. The genes are TRBV15 and TRBJ1-3; D unclear. DNA for the CDR3: TGTGCCACCAGCAGAGCACTCCCTGGTGGAAACACCATATATTTT. Amino acids: CATSRALPGGNTIYF.